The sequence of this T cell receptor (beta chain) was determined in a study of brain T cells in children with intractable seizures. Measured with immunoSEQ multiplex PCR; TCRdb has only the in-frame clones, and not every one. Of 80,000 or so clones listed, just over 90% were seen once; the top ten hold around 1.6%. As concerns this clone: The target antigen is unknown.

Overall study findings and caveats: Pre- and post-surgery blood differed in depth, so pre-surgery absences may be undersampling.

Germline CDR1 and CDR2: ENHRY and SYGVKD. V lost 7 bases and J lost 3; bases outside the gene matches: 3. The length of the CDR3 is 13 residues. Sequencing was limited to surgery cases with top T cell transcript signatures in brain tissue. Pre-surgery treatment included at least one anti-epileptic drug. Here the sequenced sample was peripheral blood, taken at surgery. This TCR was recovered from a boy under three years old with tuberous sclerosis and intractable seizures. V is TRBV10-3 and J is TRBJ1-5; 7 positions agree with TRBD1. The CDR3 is CAITTGINQPQHF. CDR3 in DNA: TGTGCCATCACGACAGGGATCAATCAGCCCCAGCATTTT.